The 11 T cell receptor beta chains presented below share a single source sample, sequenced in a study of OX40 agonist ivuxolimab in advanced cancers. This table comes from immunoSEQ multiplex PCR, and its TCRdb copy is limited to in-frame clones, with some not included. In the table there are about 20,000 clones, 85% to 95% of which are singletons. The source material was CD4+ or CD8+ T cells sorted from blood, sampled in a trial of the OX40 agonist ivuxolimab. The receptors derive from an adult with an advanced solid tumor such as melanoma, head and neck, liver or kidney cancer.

CDR3 sequence: CASSPGTGSYEQYF. CDR3 bases: TGTGCCAGCAGCCCTGGGACGGGGTCCTACGAGCAGTACTTC. V and J are TRBV13 and TRBJ2-7; possibly TRBD1 or TRBD2 for D (5 bases each). The CDR3 extends over 14 amino acids. Between the trimmed V and J ends, which lost 5 bases and 1 base, there was a span of 12 bases. Germline V CDR1 and CDR2: PRHDT, FYEKMQ (reference sequence).

CDR3 residues: CATKELYATNEKLFF. Here the CDR3 DNA reads TGTGCCACCAAGGAGCTTTATGCAACTAATGAAAAACTGTTTTTT. This chain connects TRBV19 to TRBJ1-4; no firm D call. CDR1 and CDR2 from the germline V gene are LNHDA and SQIVND (reference sequence). The CDR3 runs to 15 residues. Between the trimmed V and J ends, which lost 10 bases and 0 bases, there was a span of 15 bases.

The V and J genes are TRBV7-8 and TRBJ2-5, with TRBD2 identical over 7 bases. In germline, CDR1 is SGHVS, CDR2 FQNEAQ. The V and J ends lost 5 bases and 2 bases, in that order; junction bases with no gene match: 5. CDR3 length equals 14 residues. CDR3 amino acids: CASSPYGGQETQYF. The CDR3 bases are TGTGCCAGCAGCCCTTACGGGGGGCAAGAGACCCAGTACTTC.

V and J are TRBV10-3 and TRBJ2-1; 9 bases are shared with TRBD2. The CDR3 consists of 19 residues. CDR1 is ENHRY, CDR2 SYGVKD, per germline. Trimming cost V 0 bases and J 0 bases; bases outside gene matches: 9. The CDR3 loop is CAISESSSGVKSSYNEQFF. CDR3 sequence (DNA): TGTGCCATCAGTGAGTCGTCTAGCGGGGTAAAAAGCTCCTACAATGAGCAGTTCTTC.

The CDR3 here is CATETGGSGQFF. Written as DNA, the CDR3 is TGTGCCACCGAGACAGGGGGCAGCGGGCAGTTCTTC. V usage is TRBV25-1 and J usage is TRBJ2-1; 10 bases align to TRBD1. Germline-derived CDR1 and CDR2 are MGHDK and SYGVNS. The V and J ends lost 10 bases and 12 bases, in that order; junction bases with no gene match: 9. The CDR3 runs to 12 residues.

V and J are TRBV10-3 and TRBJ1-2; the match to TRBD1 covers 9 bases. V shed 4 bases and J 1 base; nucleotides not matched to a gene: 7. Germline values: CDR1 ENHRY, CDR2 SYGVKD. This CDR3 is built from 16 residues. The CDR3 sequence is CAISVLTGGDNYGYTF. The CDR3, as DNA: TGTGCCATCAGTGTTTTGACAGGGGGGGATAACTATGGCTACACCTTC.

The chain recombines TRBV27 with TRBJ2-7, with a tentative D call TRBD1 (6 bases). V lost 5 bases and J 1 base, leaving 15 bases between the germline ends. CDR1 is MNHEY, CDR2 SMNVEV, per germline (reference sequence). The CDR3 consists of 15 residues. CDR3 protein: CASSPIPQGSYEQYF. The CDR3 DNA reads TGTGCCAGCAGTCCTATCCCCCAGGGGTCCTACGAGCAGTACTTC.

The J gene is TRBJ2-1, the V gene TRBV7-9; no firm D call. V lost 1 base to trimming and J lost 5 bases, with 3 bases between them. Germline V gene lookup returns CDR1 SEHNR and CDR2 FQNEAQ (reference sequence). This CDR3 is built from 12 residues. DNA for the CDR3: TGTGCCAGCAGCTTAGGGGACAATGAGCAGTTCTTC. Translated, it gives CASSLGDNEQFF.

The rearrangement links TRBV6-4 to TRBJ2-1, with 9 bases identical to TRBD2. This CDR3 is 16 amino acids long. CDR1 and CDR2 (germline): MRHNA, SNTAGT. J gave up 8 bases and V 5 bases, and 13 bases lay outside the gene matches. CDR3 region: CASSSAGGRSLYEQFF. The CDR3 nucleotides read TGTGCCAGCAGTTCGGCGGGGGGGCGTTCTCTGTATGAGCAGTTCTTC.

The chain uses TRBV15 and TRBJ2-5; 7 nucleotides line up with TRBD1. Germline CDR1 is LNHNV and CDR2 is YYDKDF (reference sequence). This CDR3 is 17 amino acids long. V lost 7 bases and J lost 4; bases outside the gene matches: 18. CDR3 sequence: CATTPEVTGVSGETQYF. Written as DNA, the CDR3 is TGTGCCACCACCCCAGAAGTCACAGGGGTGTCGGGAGAGACCCAGTACTTC.

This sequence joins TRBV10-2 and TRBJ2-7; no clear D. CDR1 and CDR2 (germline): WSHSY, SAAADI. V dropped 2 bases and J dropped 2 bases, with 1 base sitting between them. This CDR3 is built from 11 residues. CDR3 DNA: TGCGCCAGCAGTGAGGCCTACGAGCAGTACTTC. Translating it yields CASSEAYEQYF.